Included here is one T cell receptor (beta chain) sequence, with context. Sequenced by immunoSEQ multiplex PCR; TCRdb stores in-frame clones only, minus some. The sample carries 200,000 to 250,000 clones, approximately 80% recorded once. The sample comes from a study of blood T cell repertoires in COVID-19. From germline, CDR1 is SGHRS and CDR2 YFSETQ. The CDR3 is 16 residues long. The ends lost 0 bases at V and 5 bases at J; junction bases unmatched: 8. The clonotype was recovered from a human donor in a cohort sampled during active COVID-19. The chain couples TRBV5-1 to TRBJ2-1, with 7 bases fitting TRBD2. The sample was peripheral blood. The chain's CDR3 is CASSLAIASGDNEQFF. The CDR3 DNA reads TGCGCCAGCAGCTTGGCCATCGCTAGCGGTGACAATGAGCAGTTCTTC.